Following are 16 T cell receptor beta chains from one sample sequenced in a study of blood T cell repertoires in COVID-19. Generated by immunoSEQ multiplex PCR, the TCRdb table keeps only in-frame clones and is missing some. The table has 95,000 to 150,000 clones, about 74% seen once. The sequenced sample consisted of peripheral blood. The receptors come from a human donor in a cohort sampled during active COVID-19.

The chain joins TRBV9 to TRBJ2-5, with D possibly matching TRBD2 (5 bases). CDR3 length equals 15 residues. Trimming cost V 0 bases and J 1 base, with 10 bases left between them. The germline V gene has CDR1 SGDLS and CDR2 YYNGEE. DNA of the CDR3: TGTGCCAGCAGCGTAGGGCTAGCTCGCCAAGAGACCCAGTACTTC. It codes for CASSVGLARQETQYF. The variable domain in full, with the rest retrieved from reference TRBV9 and TRBJ2-5, is DSGVTQTPKHLITATGQRVTLRCSPRSGDLSVYWYQQSLDQGLQFLIQYYNGEERAKGNILERFSAQQFPDLHSELNLSSLELGDSALYFCASSVGLARQETQYFGPGTRLLVL.

This clone was found once. Other nucleotide sequences in the sample specify the same CDR3. The gene calls are TRBV19 and TRBJ2-7; D is possibly TRBD2 (6 bases). The germline V gene encodes CDR1 LNHDA and CDR2 SQIVND (reference sequence). Deletions cut 1 base from V and 2 bases from J, with 9 bases between. This CDR3 spans 14 amino acids. The CDR3 nucleotides read TGTGCCAGTAGTATAGGGGGAGGTGCCTACGAGCAGTACTTC. Protein product: CASSIGGGAYEQYF. Using reference TRBV19 and TRBJ2-7 for the parts outside the CDR3, the full variable domain is DGGITQSPKYLFRKEGQNVTLSCEQNLNHDAMYWYRQDPGQGLRLIYYSQIVNDFQKGDIAEGYSVSREKKESFPLTVTSAQKNPTAFYLCASSIGGGAYEQYFGPGTRLTVT.

The chain recombines TRBV4-1 with TRBJ2-7, with 10 positions matching TRBD1. V was clipped by 4 bases and J by 5 bases; unmatched bases: 8. Germline V gene data show CDR1 as MGHRA and CDR2 as YSYEKL. The CDR3 consists of 15 residues. The CDR3 spells CASSPDGTGVNEQYF. CDR3 in DNA: TGCGCCAGCAGCCCGGACGGGACAGGGGTGAACGAGCAGTACTTC.

This clone was observed a handful of times. The CDR3 sequence is CASSQSDRDFQPQHF. CDR3 coding DNA: TGCGCCAGCAGCCAATCTGACAGGGATTTTCAGCCCCAGCATTTT. The rearrangement links TRBV4-1 to TRBJ1-5, with 7 bases fitting TRBD1. Germline V gene sequence: CDR1 MGHRA, CDR2 YSYEKL. The J segment lost 6 bases and the V segment lost 2 bases, leaving 7 bases of the junction unmatched. This CDR3 is 15 amino acids long.

The chain couples TRBV11-1 to TRBJ1-2; D is perhaps TRBD1 (5 bases). This CDR3 has 14 amino acids. Germline CDR1 SGHAT, CDR2 FQDESV (reference sequence). V dropped 7 bases and J dropped 6 bases, with 18 bases sitting between them. CDR3 protein: CASTSNRRGHGYTF. As DNA, the CDR3 is TGTGCCAGCACCTCAAACCGGAGGGGCCATGGCTACACCTTC.

This clone was recorded many times. The chain has TRBV6-5 and TRBJ1-6; 10 nucleotides match TRBD1. Germline V gives CDR1 MNHEY, CDR2 SVGAGI. This CDR3 is 16 amino acids long. V lost 4 bases, J lost 7 bases, and 7 bases stayed unmatched. In nucleotides, the CDR3 is TGTGCCAGCAGTTGGGTTGACAGGGGGCAGAATTCACCCCTCCACTTT. Residues: CASSWVDRGQNSPLHF.

This clone was observed many times. The chain couples TRBV10-3 to TRBJ2-7, with 7 bases matching TRBD2. The CDR3 is 11 amino acids. J gave up 4 bases and V 10 bases, and 4 bases lay outside the gene matches. The germline CDR1 and CDR2 sequences are ENHRY and SYGVKD. CDR3 DNA sequence: TGTGCCACCCGGGAGGTTTACGAGCAGTACTTC. This sequence encodes CATREVYEQYF.

The rearrangement joins TRBV7-6 to TRBJ1-1; 8 bases fit TRBD1. Germline assignment: CDR1 SGHVS and CDR2 FNYEAQ. This CDR3 spans 14 amino acids. The V gene end was trimmed by 5 bases and the J gene end by 6 bases; junction bases not matched to a gene: 8. CDR3 amino acids: CASSPTGVLAEAFF. As DNA, the CDR3 is TGTGCCAGCAGCCCGACAGGGGTTCTCGCTGAAGCTTTCTTT. The whole variable domain, filled in from reference TRBV7-6 and TRBJ1-1, reads GAGVSQSPRYKVTKRGQDVALRCDPISGHVSLYWYRQALGQGPEFLTYFNYEAQQDKSGLPNDRFSAERPEGSISTLTIQRTEQRDSAMYRCASSPTGVLAEAFFGQGTRLTVV.

This sequence joins TRBV6-5 and TRBJ1-5; no clear D. The germline V gene has CDR1 MNHEY and CDR2 SVGAGI. Trimming stripped 10 bases from V and 2 bases from J, with 18 bases between. This CDR3 contains 15 residues. CDR3 sequence reads: CATNAGGVGNQPQHF. CDR3 in DNA: TGTGCCACCAACGCTGGCGGGGTTGGCAATCAGCCCCAGCATTTT.

This clone has more than one count but fewer than ten. The V gene is TRBV2, the J gene TRBJ1-5, with no clear D. The CDR3 runs 16 residues. V was clipped by 4 bases and J by 4 bases, with 17 bases between them. CDR1 is SNHLY and CDR2 is FYNNEI in the germline V gene. CDR3 nucleotide sequence: TGTGCCAGCAGTGCGGACTCCCGGGAGATTAATCAGCCCCAGCATTTT. Its translation: CASSADSREINQPQHF.

The chain employs TRBV14 and TRBJ2-7; D assignment may be TRBD1 or TRBD2 (6 bases each). V was cut by 5 bases and J by 4 bases, with 15 bases left in between. Germline loops: CDR1 SGHDN, CDR2 FVKESK. The CDR3 is 14 residues long. In DNA, the CDR3 is TGTGCCAGCAGCGAAGGACAGACTAGTTACGAGCAGTACTTC. As protein: CASSEGQTSYEQYF.

This clone was detected many times. V is TRBV5-4 and J is TRBJ2-7; 7 positions agree with TRBD1. CDR1 and CDR2 (germline): SGHNT, YYREEE (reference sequence). V was pared by 1 base and J by 5 bases, with 9 bases of the junction left unmatched. CDR3 length: 15 residues. The CDR3 coding sequence is TGTGCCAGCAGCTTGCCGTCAGGGGGTTACAACGAGCAGTACTTC. It yields the protein CASSLPSGGYNEQYF.

The rearrangement uses TRBV7-9 and TRBJ2-7; TRBD1 might be the D (6 bases). CDR3 length: 14 residues. The V and J ends lost 6 bases and 3 bases respectively, with 15 bases between them. From germline, CDR1 is SEHNR and CDR2 FQNEAQ (reference sequence). The CDR3 protein is CASSSGTRFYEQYF. As DNA, the CDR3 is TGTGCCAGCAGTTCCGGGACACGGTTCTACGAGCAGTACTTC.

V is TRBV10-3 and J is TRBJ1-1, with TRBD1 matching over 9 bases. The CDR3 is made up of 16 amino acids. Germline lookup yields CDR1 ENHRY and CDR2 SYGVKD. The trim removed 5 bases at V and 1 base at J, leaving 8 bases unmatched. The CDR3 protein is CAISIGTGQGNTEAFF. The CDR3 nucleotides read TGTGCCATCAGTATTGGGACAGGGCAGGGGAACACTGAAGCTTTCTTT.

The chain links TRBV5-1 to TRBJ2-2; the D gene is possibly TRBD1 (6 bases). V was shortened by 3 bases and J by 5 bases, with 8 bases between the two germline ends. This CDR3 contains 13 residues. Germline CDR1 and CDR2: SGHRS and YFSETQ. The CDR3 loop reads CASSYTGTGELFF. CDR3 DNA: TGCGCCAGCAGCTACACAGGGACCGGGGAGCTGTTTTTT.

The rearrangement uses TRBV3-1 (or the pseudogene TRBV3-2) and TRBJ1-5; 9 positions match TRBD1. The CDR3 covers 13 residues. Losses at the gene ends were 3 bases for V and 6 bases for J; bases not matched to a gene: 0. Germline V gene data show CDR1 as LGHDT and CDR2 as YNNKEL (reference sequence). As DNA, the CDR3 is TGTGCCAGCAGCCAGGGACAGGGTCAGCCCCAGCATTTT. This gives the protein CASSQGQGQPQHF.